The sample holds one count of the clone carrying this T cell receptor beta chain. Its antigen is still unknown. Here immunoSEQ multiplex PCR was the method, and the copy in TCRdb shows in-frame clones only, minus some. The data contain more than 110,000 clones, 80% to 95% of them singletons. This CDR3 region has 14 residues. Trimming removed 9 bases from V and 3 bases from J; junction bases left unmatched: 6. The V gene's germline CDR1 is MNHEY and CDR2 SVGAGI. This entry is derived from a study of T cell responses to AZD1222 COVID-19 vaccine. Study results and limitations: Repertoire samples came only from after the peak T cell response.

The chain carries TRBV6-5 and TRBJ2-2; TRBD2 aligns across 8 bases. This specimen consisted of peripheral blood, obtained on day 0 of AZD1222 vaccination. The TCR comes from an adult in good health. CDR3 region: CASPGLEDTGELFF. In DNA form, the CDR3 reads TGTGCCAGTCCGGGACTAGAGGACACCGGGGAGCTGTTTTTT.